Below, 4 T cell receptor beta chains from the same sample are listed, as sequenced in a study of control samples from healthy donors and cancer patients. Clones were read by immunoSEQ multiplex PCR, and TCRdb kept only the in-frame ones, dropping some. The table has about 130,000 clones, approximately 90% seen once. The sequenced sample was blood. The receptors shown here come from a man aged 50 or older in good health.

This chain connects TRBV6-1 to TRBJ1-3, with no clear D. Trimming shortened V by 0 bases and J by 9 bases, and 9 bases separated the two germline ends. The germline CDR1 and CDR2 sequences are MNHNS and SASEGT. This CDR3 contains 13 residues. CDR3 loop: CASSEARGRTIYF. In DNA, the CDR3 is TGTGCCAGCAGTGAAGCAAGAGGACGCACCATATATTTT.

The CDR3 coding sequence is TGTGCCAGCAGTTACCATGGCCAGGGGAACACTGAAGCTTTCTTT. Its protein is CASSYHGQGNTEAFF. The gene calls are TRBV6-5 and TRBJ1-1, with a weak D call TRBD1 (5 bases). Between the trimmed V and J ends, which lost 2 bases and 1 base, there was a span of 11 bases. Per the germline V gene, CDR1 is MNHEY and CDR2 is SVGAGI. The CDR3 totals 15 residues.

The CDR3 loop is CATSRAQTQYF. CDR3 in DNA: TGTGCCACCAGTCGAGCGCAGACCCAGTACTTC. The chain is built from TRBV24-1 and TRBJ2-5; no definite D call. The CDR3 contains 11 residues. Germline V gene sequence: CDR1 KGHDR, CDR2 SFDVKD. V lost 6 bases and J 6 bases, leaving 7 bases between the germline ends.

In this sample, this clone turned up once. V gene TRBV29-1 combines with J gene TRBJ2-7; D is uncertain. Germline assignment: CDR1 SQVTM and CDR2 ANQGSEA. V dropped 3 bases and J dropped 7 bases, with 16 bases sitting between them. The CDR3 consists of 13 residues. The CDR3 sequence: CSVESQDLWEQYF. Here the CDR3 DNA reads TGCAGCGTTGAGAGTCAGGACCTCTGGGAGCAGTACTTC.